The 22 T cell receptor beta chains presented below share a single source sample, sequenced in a study of blood T cell repertoires in COVID-19. This table comes from immunoSEQ multiplex PCR, and its TCRdb copy is limited to in-frame clones, with some not included. The sample lists some 100,000 clones; approximately 90% were seen once. The sample taken for sequencing was peripheral blood. The receptor set was obtained from a human donor in a cohort sampled during active COVID-19.

The J gene is TRBJ1-4, the V gene TRBV10-3; D is perhaps TRBD1 (5 bases). This CDR3 contains 13 residues. V dropped 11 bases and J dropped 7 bases, with 17 bases sitting between them. CDR1 and CDR2 from the germline V gene are ENHRY and SYGVKD. The CDR3 here is CAARQQLSEKLFF. CDR3 bases: TGTGCCGCCCGACAGCAATTGAGTGAAAAACTGTTTTTT.

This chain connects TRBV28 to TRBJ1-5; 8 positions agree with TRBD1. The ends lost 2 bases at V and 6 bases at J; junction bases unmatched: 3. Germline V CDR1 and CDR2: MDHEN, SYDVKM. The CDR3 length is 14 residues. CDR3 region: CASSLGQGLQPQHF. CDR3 DNA: TGTGCCAGCAGTTTAGGACAGGGTCTTCAGCCCCAGCATTTT.

This chain links TRBV7-3 with TRBJ2-3; 9 bases match TRBD1. The CDR3 sequence is 16 residues long. V was clipped by 2 bases and J by 2 bases; unmatched bases: 5. Germline V gene data show CDR1 as SGHTA and CDR2 as FQGTGA. CDR3 in DNA: TGTGCCAGCAGCTTATACGGGACAGGGAACACAGATACGCAGTATTTT. It is translated as CASSLYGTGNTDTQYF.

V and J are TRBV15 and TRBJ2-7, with a tentative D call TRBD2 (6 bases). The germline V gene has CDR1 LNHNV and CDR2 YYDKDF (reference sequence). V dropped 0 bases and J dropped 7 bases, with 16 bases sitting between them. This CDR3 has 15 amino acids. DNA of the CDR3: TGTGCCACCAGCAGAGAGGGGACGGGAGTAGGGGAGCAGTACTTC. It yields the protein CATSREGTGVGEQYF.

This chain connects TRBV18 to TRBJ1-4; D may be TRBD1 (6 bases). The CDR3 has 15 amino acids. The germline V and J ends were trimmed by 3 bases and 0 bases, with 8 bases remaining between them. Germline CDR1 is KGHSH and CDR2 is LQKENI. Here the CDR3 DNA reads TGTGCCAGCTCACCGGACAGATCAACTAATGAAAAACTGTTTTTT. It codes for CASSPDRSTNEKLFF.

The rearrangement uses TRBV6-5 and TRBJ2-1, with TRBD1 matching over 11 bases. The CDR3 extends over 15 amino acids. The J segment lost 8 bases and the V segment lost 10 bases, leaving 13 bases of the junction unmatched. CDR1 is MNHEY and CDR2 is SVGAGI in the germline V gene. The CDR3 nucleotides read TGTGCCACCTACCACCGGGACAGGGGGGGGGATGAGCAGTTCTTC. Translating gives CATYHRDRGGDEQFF.

This chain links TRBV7-9 with TRBJ1-2; 8 bases map to TRBD1. V was clipped by 2 bases and J by 6 bases; unmatched bases: 2. Germline V gives CDR1 SEHNR, CDR2 FQNEAQ (reference sequence). The CDR3 length is 13 residues. The chain's CDR3 is CASSLQGADGYTF. DNA of the CDR3: TGTGCCAGCAGCTTACAGGGGGCGGATGGCTACACCTTC.

CDR3 region: CASSSGEWRTDTQYF. The DNA of the CDR3 is TGTGCCAGCAGCTCCGGGGAGTGGCGGACAGATACGCAGTATTTT. The chain links TRBV7-2 to TRBJ2-3; the D gene is possibly TRBD2 (5 bases). CDR1 is SGHTA and CDR2 is FQGNSA in the germline V gene. V lost 4 bases and J lost 3, with 14 bases in between. The CDR3 extends over 15 amino acids.

The gene calls are TRBV6-2 or TRBV6-3 and TRBJ2-2, with TRBD1 as a possible D gene (5 bases). Trimming removed 2 bases at V and 7 bases at J, with 17 bases between. This CDR3 spans 16 amino acids. The germline V gene has CDR1 MNHEY and CDR2 SVGEGT. CDR3 sequence reads: CASSYDSRPNFGELFF. The CDR3 region has the DNA TGTGCCAGCAGTTACGACAGCCGCCCTAACTTCGGGGAGCTGTTTTTT.

The genes are TRBV7-9 and TRBJ1-2; D call uncertain. Germline CDR1 reads SEHNR; CDR2 reads FQNEAQ (reference sequence). This CDR3 is 13 amino acids long. The V and J ends lost 0 bases and 4 bases respectively, with 6 bases between them. CDR3 in DNA: TGTGCCAGCAGCTTAGCGTCGTTCTATGGCTACACCTTC. It is translated as CASSLASFYGYTF.

The V and J genes are TRBV9 and TRBJ2-6; weak D call: TRBD2 (6 bases). CDR1 and CDR2 from the germline V gene are SGDLS and YYNGEE. V was shortened by 4 bases and J by 0 bases, with 23 bases between the two germline ends. This CDR3 region has 20 residues. The CDR3 loop is CASSPGVREVDLSGANVLTF. In nucleotides, the CDR3 is TGTGCCAGCAGCCCCGGAGTTAGGGAGGTTGATCTCTCTGGGGCCAACGTCCTGACTTTC.

The chain recombines TRBV15 with TRBJ2-5, with 7 positions matching TRBD1. CDR3 length: 14 amino acids. V was pared by 1 base and J by 3 bases, with 2 bases of the junction left unmatched. CDR1 and CDR2 from the germline V gene are LNHNV and YYDKDF (reference sequence). DNA for the CDR3: TGTGCCACCAGCAGAGCAGGGACAGAAGAGACCCAGTACTTC. This gives the protein CATSRAGTEETQYF.

The chain links TRBV4-2 to TRBJ1-3, with D uncertain. The CDR3 is 14 amino acids. Trimming took off 1 base at V and 9 bases at J, with 13 bases between the two ends. Germline V gene lookup returns CDR1 LGHNA and CDR2 YNFKEQ. The chain's CDR3 is CASSQGQRTGTIYF. The CDR3 DNA sequence: TGTGCCAGCAGCCAAGGTCAGCGAACGGGCACCATATATTTT.

J is TRBJ1-1 and V is TRBV7-8; 8 bases are a match to TRBD1. Germline loops: CDR1 SGHVS, CDR2 FQNEAQ. V lost 1 base, J lost 7 bases, and 8 bases stayed unmatched. CDR3 size: 15 residues. The CDR3 nucleotides read TGTGCCAGCAGCTTAGGATGGACAGGGTTTGGTGAAGCTTTCTTT. Protein product: CASSLGWTGFGEAFF.

The chain combines TRBV6-5 with TRBJ1-2; 9 bases map to TRBD1. The V and J ends lost 4 bases and 7 bases, in that order; junction bases with no gene match: 13. The germline gives CDR1 MNHEY, CDR2 SVGAGI. The length of the CDR3 is 16 residues. The DNA for the CDR3 is TGTGCCAGCAGTTCGAACCACAGGGGGCAACGACCTGGCTACACCTTC. This sequence encodes CASSSNHRGQRPGYTF.

This clone was detected only a few times. V gene TRBV9 combines with J gene TRBJ1-2; D is ambiguous. Deletions cut 4 bases from V and 6 bases from J, with 13 bases between. Germline lookup yields CDR1 SGDLS and CDR2 YYNGEE. CDR3 length: 13 residues. The CDR3 loop is CASSSQKRDGYTF. CDR3 coding DNA: TGTGCCAGCAGCTCGCAAAAGCGGGATGGCTACACCTTC.

The J gene is TRBJ2-2, the V gene TRBV19; TRBD2 matches at 9 bases. V lost 2 bases and J lost 3; bases outside the gene matches: 4. This CDR3 comprises 16 residues. Germline-derived CDR1 and CDR2 are LNHDA and SQIVND (reference sequence). For the CDR3, the DNA is TGTGCCAGTAGTATATTAGCGGGGGCCTACACCGGGGAGCTGTTTTTT. Translated, it gives CASSILAGAYTGELFF.

The rearrangement uses TRBV11-3 and TRBJ1-2, with TRBD1 matching over 7 bases. Germline V gene lookup returns CDR1 SGHNT and CDR2 YENEEA. V was pared by 5 bases and J by 7 bases, with 7 bases of the junction left unmatched. This CDR3 has 13 amino acids. The CDR3: CASSPSGTVGYTF. DNA for the CDR3: TGTGCCAGCAGCCCCTCCGGGACAGTTGGCTACACCTTC.

The genes are TRBV20-1 and TRBJ2-1; 13 bases map to TRBD2. CDR3 length: 18 amino acids. After removal of 3 bases from V and 5 bases from J, the junction contained 13 bases not matched to a gene. Per germline, CDR1 DFQATT and CDR2 SNEGSKA (reference sequence). CDR3 region: CSASGLTSGRFRDNEQFF. The DNA of the CDR3 is TGCAGTGCTAGTGGACTGACTAGCGGGAGGTTCCGAGACAATGAGCAGTTCTTC.

The V and J genes are TRBV5-8 and TRBJ2-1; 11 bases line up with TRBD2. The V segment lost 4 bases and the J segment 7 bases; nucleotides outside the gene matches: 1. The CDR3 has 13 amino acids. CDR1 and CDR2 (germline): SGHTS, YDEGEE. The CDR3 DNA sequence: TGTGCCAGCAGCCGGACTAGCGGGAATGAGCAGTTCTTC. It specifies CASSRTSGNEQFF.

The V call is TRBV4-3, the J call TRBJ2-5; no clear D gene. The CDR3 runs to 15 residues. Trimming pared 1 base from V and 1 base from J, leaving 10 bases between. Per the germline V gene, CDR1 is LGHNA and CDR2 is YSLEER. The CDR3, as DNA: TGCGCCAGCAGCCAAGCTAGTCGGAGCCAAGAGACCCAGTACTTC. It specifies CASSQASRSQETQYF.

The chain is built from TRBV7-9 and TRBJ1-4; no reliable D call. Trimming left V 5 bases short and J 15 bases short, with 16 bases between. Germline CDR1 and CDR2: SEHNR and FQNEAQ (reference sequence). The CDR3 contains 12 residues. The DNA of the CDR3 is TGTGCCAGCAGCCCCTCAGAGGGCGGGGTGTTTTTT. This translates into CASSPSEGGVFF. Drawing the rest from reference TRBV7-9 and TRBJ1-4, the complete variable domain is DTGVSQNPRHKITKRGQNVTFRCDPISEHNRLYWYRQTLGQGPEFLTYFQNEAQLEKSRLLSDRFSAERPKGSFSTLEIQRTEQGDSAMYLCASSPSEGGVFFGSGTQLSVL.